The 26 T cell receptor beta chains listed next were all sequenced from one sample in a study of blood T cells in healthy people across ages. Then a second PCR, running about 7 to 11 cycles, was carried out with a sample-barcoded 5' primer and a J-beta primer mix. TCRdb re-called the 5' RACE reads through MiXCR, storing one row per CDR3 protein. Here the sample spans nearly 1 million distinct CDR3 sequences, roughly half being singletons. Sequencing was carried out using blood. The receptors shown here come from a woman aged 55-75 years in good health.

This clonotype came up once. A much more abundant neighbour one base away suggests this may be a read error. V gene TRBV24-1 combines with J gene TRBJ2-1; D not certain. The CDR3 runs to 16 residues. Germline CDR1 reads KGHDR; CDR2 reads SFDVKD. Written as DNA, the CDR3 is TGTGCCACCAGTGATTTATCCTCGGGTCCCTACAGTGAGCAGTTCTTC. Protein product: CATSDLSSGPYSEQFF.

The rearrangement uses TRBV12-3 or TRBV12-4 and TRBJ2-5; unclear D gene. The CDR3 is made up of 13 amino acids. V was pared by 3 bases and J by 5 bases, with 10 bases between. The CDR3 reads CASSLAQVETQYF. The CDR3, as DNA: TGTGCCAGCAGTTTGGCCCAGGTCGAGACCCAGTACTTC.

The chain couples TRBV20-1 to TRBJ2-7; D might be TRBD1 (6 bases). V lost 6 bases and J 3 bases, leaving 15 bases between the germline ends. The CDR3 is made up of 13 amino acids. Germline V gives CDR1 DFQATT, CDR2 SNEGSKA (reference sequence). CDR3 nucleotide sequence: TGCAGTGCCGAACGGGACACCGACTACGAGCAGTACTTC. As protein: CSAERDTDYEQYF.

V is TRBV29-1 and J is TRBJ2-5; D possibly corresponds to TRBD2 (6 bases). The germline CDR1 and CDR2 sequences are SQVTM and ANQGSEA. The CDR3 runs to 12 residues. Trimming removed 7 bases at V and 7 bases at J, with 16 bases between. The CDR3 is CSGADSGVTQYF. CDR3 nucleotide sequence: TGCAGCGGCGCGGACTCGGGGGTGACCCAGTACTTC.

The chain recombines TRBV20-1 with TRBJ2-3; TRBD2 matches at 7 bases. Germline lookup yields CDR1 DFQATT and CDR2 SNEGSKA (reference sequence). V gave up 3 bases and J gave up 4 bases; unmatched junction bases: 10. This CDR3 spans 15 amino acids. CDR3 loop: CSARDPGLPSDTQYF. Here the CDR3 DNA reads TGCAGTGCTAGGGACCCGGGACTACCTTCAGATACGCAGTATTTT.

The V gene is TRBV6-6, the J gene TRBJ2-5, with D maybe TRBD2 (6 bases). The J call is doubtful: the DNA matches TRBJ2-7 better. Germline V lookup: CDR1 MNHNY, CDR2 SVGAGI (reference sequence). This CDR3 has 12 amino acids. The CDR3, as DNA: TGTGCCAGCAACGGACTATACTACGAGCAGTACTTC. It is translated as CASNGLYYEQYF.

The CDR3 sequence is CASTLGGLAYNEQYF. DNA of the CDR3: TGCGCCAGCACCCTGGGGGGTCTCGCCTACAATGAGCAGTACTTC. This chain links TRBV5-1 with TRBJ2-1; D may be TRBD2 (6 bases). The J call may be wrong; the DNA end is better matched by TRBJ2-7. Germline CDR1 and CDR2: SGHRS and YFSETQ. The CDR3 runs to 15 residues.

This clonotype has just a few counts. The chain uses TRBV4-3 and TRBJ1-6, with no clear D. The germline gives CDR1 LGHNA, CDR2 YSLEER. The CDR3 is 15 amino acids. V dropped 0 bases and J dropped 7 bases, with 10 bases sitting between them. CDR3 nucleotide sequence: TGCGCCAGCAGCCAAGAAATAGGAGCCAATTCACCCCTCCACTTT. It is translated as CASSQEIGANSPLHF.

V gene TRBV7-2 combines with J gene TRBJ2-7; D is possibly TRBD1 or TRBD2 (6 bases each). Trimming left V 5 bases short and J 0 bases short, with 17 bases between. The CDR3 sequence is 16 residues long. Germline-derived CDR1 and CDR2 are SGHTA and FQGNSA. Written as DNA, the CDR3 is TGTGCCAGCAGCCTAAGGAGGGGGGCGTTCTCCTACGAGCAGTACTTC. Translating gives CASSLRRGAFSYEQYF.

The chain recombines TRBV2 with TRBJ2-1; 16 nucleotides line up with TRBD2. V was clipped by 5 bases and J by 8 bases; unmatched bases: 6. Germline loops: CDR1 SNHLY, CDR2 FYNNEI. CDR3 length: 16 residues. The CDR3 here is CASSPGLAGGMDEQFF. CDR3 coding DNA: TGTGCCAGCAGTCCGGGACTAGCGGGAGGGATGGATGAGCAGTTCTTC.

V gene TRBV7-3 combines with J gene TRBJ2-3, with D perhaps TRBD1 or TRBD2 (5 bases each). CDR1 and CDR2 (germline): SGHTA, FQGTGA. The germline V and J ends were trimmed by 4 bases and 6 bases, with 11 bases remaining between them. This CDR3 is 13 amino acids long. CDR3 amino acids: CASSSGPSDTQYF. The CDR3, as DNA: TGTGCCAGCAGCTCGGGACCCTCGGATACGCAGTATTTT.

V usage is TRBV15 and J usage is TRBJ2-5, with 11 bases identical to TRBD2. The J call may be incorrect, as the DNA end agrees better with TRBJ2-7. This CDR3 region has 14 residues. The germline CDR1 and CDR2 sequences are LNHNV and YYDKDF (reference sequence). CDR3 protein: CATSTSGSKFEQYF. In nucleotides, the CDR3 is TGTGCCACCAGTACTAGCGGGAGTAAGTTCGAGCAGTACTTC.

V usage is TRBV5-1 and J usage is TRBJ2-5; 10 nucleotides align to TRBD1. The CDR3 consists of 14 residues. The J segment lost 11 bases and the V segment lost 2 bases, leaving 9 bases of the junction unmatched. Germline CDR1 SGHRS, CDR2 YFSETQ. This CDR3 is CASSFTGTGEEQYF. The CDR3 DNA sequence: TGCGCCAGCAGCTTTACCGGGACAGGGGAAGAGCAGTACTTC.

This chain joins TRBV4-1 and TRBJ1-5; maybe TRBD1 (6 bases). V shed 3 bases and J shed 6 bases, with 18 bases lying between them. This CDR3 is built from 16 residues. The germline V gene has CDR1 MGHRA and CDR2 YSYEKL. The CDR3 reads CASSHGGRQGPQPQHF. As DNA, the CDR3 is TGCGCCAGCAGCCACGGCGGGCGGCAGGGGCCTCAGCCCCAGCATTTT.

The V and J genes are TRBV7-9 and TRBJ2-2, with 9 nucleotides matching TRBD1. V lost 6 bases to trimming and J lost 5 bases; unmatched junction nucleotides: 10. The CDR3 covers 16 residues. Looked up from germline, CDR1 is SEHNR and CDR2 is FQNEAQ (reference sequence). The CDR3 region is CASRITGGDGTGELFF. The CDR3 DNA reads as TGTGCCAGCAGAATAACAGGGGGCGATGGGACCGGGGAGCTGTTTTTT.

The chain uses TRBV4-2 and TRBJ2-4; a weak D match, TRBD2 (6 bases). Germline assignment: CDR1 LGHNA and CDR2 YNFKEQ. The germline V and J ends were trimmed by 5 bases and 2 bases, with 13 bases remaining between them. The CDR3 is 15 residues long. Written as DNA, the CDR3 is TGTGCCAGCAGCTACCTACGGGAGTCCAAAAACATTCAGTACTTC. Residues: CASSYLRESKNIQYF.

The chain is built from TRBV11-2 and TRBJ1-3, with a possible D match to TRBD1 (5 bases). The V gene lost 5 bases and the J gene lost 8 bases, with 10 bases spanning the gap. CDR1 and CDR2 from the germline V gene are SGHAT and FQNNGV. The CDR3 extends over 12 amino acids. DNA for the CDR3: TGTGCCAGCAGCCAGGGACCGTACACCATATATTTT. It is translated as CASSQGPYTIYF.

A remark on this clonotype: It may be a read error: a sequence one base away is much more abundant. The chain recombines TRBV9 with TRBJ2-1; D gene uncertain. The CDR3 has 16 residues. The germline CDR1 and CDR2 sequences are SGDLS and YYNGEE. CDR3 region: CASSVAAVYSYNERFF. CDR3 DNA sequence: TGTGCCAGCAGCGTAGCGGCGGTATACTCCTACAATGAGCGGTTCTTC.

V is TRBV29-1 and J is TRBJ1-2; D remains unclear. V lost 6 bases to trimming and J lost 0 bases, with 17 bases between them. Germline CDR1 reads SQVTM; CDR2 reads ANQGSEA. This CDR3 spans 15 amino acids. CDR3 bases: TGCAGCGTCTCTGGACGTAGACGTGCTAACTATGGCTACACCTTC. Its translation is CSVSGRRRANYGYTF.

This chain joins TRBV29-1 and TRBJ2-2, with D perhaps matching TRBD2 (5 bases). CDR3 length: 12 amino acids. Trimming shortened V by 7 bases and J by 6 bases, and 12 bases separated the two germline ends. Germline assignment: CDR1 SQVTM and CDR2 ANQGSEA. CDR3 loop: CSGRLPSGELFF. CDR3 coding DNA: TGCAGCGGCCGACTACCGTCCGGGGAGCTGTTTTTT.

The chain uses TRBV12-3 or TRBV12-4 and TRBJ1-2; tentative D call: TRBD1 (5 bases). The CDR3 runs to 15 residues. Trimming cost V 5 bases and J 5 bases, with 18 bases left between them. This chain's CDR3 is CASSPRRGTGYGYTF. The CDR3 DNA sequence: TGTGCCAGCAGTCCCCGCCGGGGGACGGGGTATGGCTACACCTTC.

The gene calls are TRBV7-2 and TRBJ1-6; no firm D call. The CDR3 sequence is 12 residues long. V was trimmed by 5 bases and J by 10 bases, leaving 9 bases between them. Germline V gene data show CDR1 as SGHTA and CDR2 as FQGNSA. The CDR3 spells CASSAGRSPLHF. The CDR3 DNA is TGTGCCAGCAGCGCCGGCCGGTCACCCCTCCACTTT.

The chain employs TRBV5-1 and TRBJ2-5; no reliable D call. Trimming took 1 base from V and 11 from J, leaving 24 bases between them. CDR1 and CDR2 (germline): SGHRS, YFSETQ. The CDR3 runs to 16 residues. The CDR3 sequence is CASSLSLELSYNEQYF. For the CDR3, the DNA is TGCGCCAGCAGCTTGTCTCTGGAACTCAGCTACAATGAGCAGTACTTC. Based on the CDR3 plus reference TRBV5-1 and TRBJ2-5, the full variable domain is KAGVTQTPRYLIKTRGQQVTLSCSPISGHRSVSWYQQTPGQGLQFLFEYFSETQRNKGNFPGRFSGRQFSNSRSEMNVSTLELGDSALYLCASSLSLELSYNEQYFGPGTRLLVL.

For the CDR3, the DNA is TGCAGCGTTGAGCCTCACGAAGATACGCAGTATTTT. Translated: CSVEPHEDTQYF. The chain combines TRBV29-1 with TRBJ2-3; D not certain. In germline, CDR1 is SQVTM, CDR2 ANQGSEA. The CDR3 loop spans 12 amino acids. V was trimmed by 3 bases and J by 5 bases, leaving 9 bases between them.

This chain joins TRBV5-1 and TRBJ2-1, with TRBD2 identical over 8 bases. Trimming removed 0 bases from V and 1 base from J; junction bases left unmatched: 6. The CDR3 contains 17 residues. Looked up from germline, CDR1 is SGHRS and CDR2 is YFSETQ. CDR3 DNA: TGCGCCAGCAGCTTGGACCCCGGCGGGGGGTCCTACAATGAGCAGTTCTTC. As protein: CASSLDPGGGSYNEQFF.

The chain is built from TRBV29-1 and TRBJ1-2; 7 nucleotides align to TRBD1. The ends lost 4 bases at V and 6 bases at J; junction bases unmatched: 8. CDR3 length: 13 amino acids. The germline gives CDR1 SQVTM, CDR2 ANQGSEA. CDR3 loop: CSVVLQGRDGYTF. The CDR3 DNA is TGCAGCGTTGTACTACAGGGGAGGGATGGCTACACCTTC.